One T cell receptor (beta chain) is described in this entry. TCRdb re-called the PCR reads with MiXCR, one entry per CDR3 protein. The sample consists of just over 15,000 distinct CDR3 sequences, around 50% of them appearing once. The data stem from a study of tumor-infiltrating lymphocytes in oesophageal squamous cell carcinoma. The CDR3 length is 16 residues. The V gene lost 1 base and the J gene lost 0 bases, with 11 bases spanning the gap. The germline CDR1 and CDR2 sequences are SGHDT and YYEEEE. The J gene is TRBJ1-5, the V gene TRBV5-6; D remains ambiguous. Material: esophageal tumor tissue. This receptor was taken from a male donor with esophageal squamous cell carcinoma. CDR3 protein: CASSLFTANSNQPQHF. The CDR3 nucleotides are TGTGCCAGCAGCTTGTTTACAGCAAATAGCAATCAGCCCCAGCATTTT.